The T cell receptor beta chain described here comes from a study of T cell responses to AZD1222 COVID-19 vaccine. A note on this clone: No antigen is known for it.

This CDR3 contains 17 residues. Trimming took off 5 bases at V and 1 base at J, with 20 bases between the two ends. In germline, CDR1 is SGHVS, CDR2 FQNEAQ. Study results and limitations: Nearly half of the spike-specific TCRs reportedly recognize variant regions that carry no mutations. With dominance at 160-218 and 743-854, vaccine-associated CD4 TCRs spanned spike. There were mostly white British donors and more females than males, and clonal diversity was possibly underestimated.

Using immunoSEQ multiplex PCR, the repertoire was profiled, and TCRdb retains in-frame clones only, with some absent. The sample has about 59,000 clones, about 88% seen once. Samples with a second dose at about 4 or about 12 weeks were pooled together. The source is an adult who received the AZD1222 COVID-19 vaccine. The V call is TRBV7-8, the J call TRBJ1-2; TRBD1 is a possible D gene (5 bases). The material was peripheral blood, obtained 28 days after the second AZD1222 dose. The CDR3 DNA is TGTGCCAGCAGCCCCGGACCTCCTTGGGGGGATAACTATGGCTACACCTTC. Amino acid sequence: CASSPGPPWGDNYGYTF.